This TCR beta chain was captured by sequencing in a study of blood T cell repertoires in COVID-19. Whole-study context: Nucleic acid was either cDNA or gDNA, and it came from T cells, B-cell-depleted T cells, or PBMCs.

A Seattle source enrolled patients during active infection and followed them longitudinally. The V gene's germline CDR1 is SGHRS and CDR2 YFSETQ. This CDR3 has 14 residues. With V trimmed by 4 bases and J by 5 bases, 6 bases remained unmatched. To note about this clone: Other DNA variants within this sample encode the same CDR3.

Profiled with immunoSEQ multiplex PCR; TCRdb holds only in-frame clones, not every one. The sample yields some 370,000 clones, around 87% seen once. V is TRBV5-1 and J is TRBJ2-7, with 10 bases aligning to TRBD1. The origin of this receptor is a woman under 40 with COVID-19, enrolled during active disease. The sequenced material came from peripheral blood. The CDR3 here is CASSIRQGADEQYF. The CDR3 DNA follows: TGCGCCAGCAGCATCAGACAGGGGGCGGACGAGCAGTACTTC.